The 27 T cell receptor beta chains listed next were all sequenced from one sample in a study of OX40 agonist ivuxolimab in advanced cancers. The table came from immunoSEQ multiplex PCR; TCRdb's copy has only in-frame clones and leaves some out. Of tens of thousands of clones listed, around 83% are singletons. The source was CD4+ or CD8+ T cells sorted from blood, collected in a trial of the OX40 agonist ivuxolimab. These receptors were obtained from an adult with an advanced solid tumor such as melanoma, head and neck, liver or kidney cancer.

The CDR3 coding sequence is TGCGCCAGCAGTGCAAAGGGGGTGAGCACAGATACGCAGTATTTT. This codes for CASSAKGVSTDTQYF. V usage is TRBV5-1 and J usage is TRBJ2-3; D possibly corresponds to TRBD1 (6 bases). The CDR3 contains 15 residues. V was cut by 5 bases and J by 0 bases, with 13 bases left in between. Germline V gene sequence: CDR1 SGHRS, CDR2 YFSETQ.

V gene TRBV5-1 combines with J gene TRBJ2-2, with TRBD2 matching 9 bases. This CDR3 spans 15 amino acids. The junction had 7 bases not matched to a gene; V was cut back by 3 bases and J by 7 bases. Germline loops: CDR1 SGHRS, CDR2 YFSETQ. The CDR3 nucleotides are TGCGCCAGCAGCTCTGATAGCGGGAGCGTCGGGGAGCTGTTTTTT. Translated: CASSSDSGSVGELFF. The variable domain in full, completed from reference TRBV5-1 and TRBJ2-2, reads KAGVTQTPRYLIKTRGQQVTLSCSPISGHRSVSWYQQTPGQGLQFLFEYFSETQRNKGNFPGRFSGRQFSNSRSEMNVSTLELGDSALYLCASSSDSGSVGELFFGEGSRLTVL.

J is TRBJ1-1 and V is TRBV30; unclear D gene. V was shortened by 0 bases and J by 2 bases, with 7 bases between the two germline ends. The CDR3 has 13 amino acids. Germline-derived CDR1 and CDR2 are GTSNPN and SVGIG (reference sequence). The CDR3 region has the DNA TGTGCCTGGAGTGTTAACATTAACACTGAAGCTTTCTTT. It codes for CAWSVNINTEAFF.

The chain combines TRBV11-2 with TRBJ2-3; either TRBD1 or TRBD2 may supply D (5 bases each). CDR3 length: 12 residues. Germline CDR1 is SGHAT and CDR2 is FQNNGV. The V end was cut by 2 bases, the J end by 6 bases, with 6 bases between. DNA for the CDR3: TGTGCCAGCAGCTTATGGGGGGATACGCAGTATTTT. Amino acid sequence: CASSLWGDTQYF.

A remark on this clone: Different DNA sequences within this sample yield the same CDR3. The rearrangement uses TRBV5-1 and TRBJ1-1; TRBD1 agrees at 7 bases. Germline V gene data show CDR1 as SGHRS and CDR2 as YFSETQ. The CDR3 runs 13 residues. Unmatched junction bases numbered 2, after V lost 3 bases and J lost 3 bases. This CDR3 reads CASSYTGDTEAFF. CDR3 sequence (DNA): TGCGCCAGCAGCTATACAGGGGACACTGAAGCTTTCTTT.

The chain has TRBV10-3 and TRBJ1-2, with no clear D. This CDR3 is built from 14 residues. V was pared by 2 bases and J by 0 bases, with 7 bases between. Germline V gives CDR1 ENHRY, CDR2 SYGVKD. The CDR3 sequence: CAISEEHTNYGYTF. The CDR3 coding sequence is TGTGCCATCAGTGAGGAACACACTAACTATGGCTACACCTTC.

The J gene is TRBJ1-4, the V gene TRBV4-3; the D gene is possibly TRBD1 (6 bases). The CDR3 is 15 amino acids. Trimming stripped 4 bases from V and 6 bases from J, with 15 bases between. In germline, CDR1 is LGHNA, CDR2 YSLEER. The CDR3 sequence: CASSRSRDKDEKLFF. The CDR3 DNA reads TGCGCCAGCAGCCGTTCCCGGGACAAAGATGAAAAACTGTTTTTT.

The V and J genes are TRBV5-8 and TRBJ2-2; D might be TRBD1 (6 bases). This CDR3 is 16 amino acids long. The V gene's germline CDR1 is SGHTS and CDR2 YDEGEE. Trimming pared 0 bases from V and 3 bases from J, leaving 12 bases between. CDR3 sequence (DNA): TGTGCCAGCAGCTTGGGTGACAGGTCATACACCGGGGAGCTGTTTTTT. Amino acid sequence: CASSLGDRSYTGELFF.

The genes are TRBV21-1 and TRBJ1-3. TRBV21-1 is a known pseudogene. The CDR3 covers 14 residues. CDR3 region: CASSNGSTGNTIYF. DNA for the CDR3: TGTGCCAGCAGCAATGGGTCGACTGGAAACACCATATATTTT.

The chain carries TRBV6-6 and TRBJ1-2, with TRBD1 matching over 8 bases. Germline CDR1 is MNHNY and CDR2 is SVGAGI (reference sequence). The CDR3 consists of 15 residues. The trim removed 5 bases at V and 2 bases at J, leaving 7 bases unmatched. This chain's CDR3 is CASSADRGRNYGYTF. The CDR3 region has the DNA TGTGCCAGCAGTGCCGACAGGGGTAGGAACTATGGCTACACCTTC.

The chain uses TRBV4-3 and TRBJ2-2; a possible D gene is TRBD2 (6 bases). Germline CDR1 and CDR2: LGHNA and YSLEER. The CDR3 extends over 16 amino acids. Trimming pared 2 bases from V and 0 bases from J, leaving 10 bases between. DNA of the CDR3: TGCGCCAGCAGCCAACGGTGGAGGGCGAACACCGGGGAGCTGTTTTTT. Translating it yields CASSQRWRANTGELFF.

The table lists this clone with a few counts. This rearrangement joins TRBV19 to TRBJ1-1; weak D call: TRBD1 (6 bases). The CDR3 contains 16 residues. Germline CDR1 and CDR2: LNHDA and SQIVND (reference sequence). Trimming left V 3 bases short and J 5 bases short, with 19 bases between. CDR3: CASSIQGQVRLTEAFF. CDR3 sequence (DNA): TGTGCCAGTAGTATCCAGGGGCAAGTTCGGTTGACTGAAGCTTTCTTT. The whole variable domain, filled in from reference TRBV19 and TRBJ1-1, reads DGGITQSPKYLFRKEGQNVTLSCEQNLNHDAMYWYRQDPGQGLRLIYYSQIVNDFQKGDIAEGYSVSREKKESFPLTVTSAQKNPTAFYLCASSIQGQVRLTEAFFGQGTRLTVV.

This chain joins TRBV2 and TRBJ1-4; D remains unclear. Germline CDR1 is SNHLY and CDR2 is FYNNEI. V gave up 6 bases and J gave up 3 bases, with 11 bases separating them. CDR3 size: 14 residues. CDR3 loop: CASRQRSANEKLFF. CDR3 DNA sequence: TGTGCCAGCAGGCAGAGATCAGCTAATGAAAAACTGTTTTTT.

The chain joins TRBV15 to TRBJ2-7; D assignment may be TRBD1 or TRBD2 (6 bases each). The germline V gene encodes CDR1 LNHNV and CDR2 YYDKDF (reference sequence). V gave up 5 bases and J gave up 6 bases, with 14 bases separating them. The CDR3 extends over 13 amino acids. CDR3 bases: TGTGCCACCAGCCTAAAGGGGGGTTCCGAGCAGTACTTC. It specifies CATSLKGGSEQYF. Complete variable domain (other parts from reference TRBV15 and TRBJ2-7): DAMVIQNPRYQVTQFGKPVTLSCSQTLNHNVMYWYQQKSSQAPKLLFHYYDKDFNNEADTPDNFQSRRPNTSFCFLDIRSPGLGDTAMYLCATSLKGGSEQYFGPGTRLTVT.

This chain joins TRBV27 and TRBJ1-3; possibly TRBD1 for D (6 bases). Trimming stripped 4 bases from V and 8 bases from J, with 18 bases between. Germline CDR1 is MNHEY and CDR2 is SMNVEV (reference sequence). The CDR3 length is 15 residues. The CDR3 sequence: CASSSGQGRQDTIYF. Here the CDR3 DNA reads TGTGCCAGCAGTTCCGGGCAGGGGCGGCAGGACACCATATATTTT.

The chain employs TRBV5-1 and TRBJ2-3; possibly TRBD2 for D (6 bases). Per germline, CDR1 SGHRS and CDR2 YFSETQ. CDR3 size: 13 residues. With 4 bases removed from V and 2 bases from J, the gap between germline ends came to 8 bases. CDR3 nucleotides: TGCGCCAGCAGCCCGGGGGACACAGATACGCAGTATTTT. Its protein is CASSPGDTDTQYF.

This clone was seen only once. This chain joins TRBV5-4 and TRBJ1-2; a weak D match, TRBD1 (5 bases). Trimming removed 2 bases at V and 8 bases at J, with 10 bases between. The CDR3 has 12 residues. Germline assignment: CDR1 SGHNT and CDR2 YYREEE (reference sequence). DNA for the CDR3: TGTGCCAGCAGCTTCGGGGGAATAGGCTACACCTTC. Translated, it gives CASSFGGIGYTF.

V gene TRBV11-3 combines with J gene TRBJ1-2; 8 positions match TRBD1. CDR3 length: 15 amino acids. The ends lost 1 base at V and 6 bases at J; junction bases unmatched: 7. Germline values: CDR1 SGHNT, CDR2 YENEEA. CDR3 nucleotides: TGTGCCAGCAGCTTAGCCCCGGGACAGGTCCATGGCTACACCTTC. Its protein is CASSLAPGQVHGYTF.

The chain carries TRBV7-6 and TRBJ2-2, with 8 bases fitting TRBD2. V was pared by 4 bases and J by 7 bases, with 2 bases of the junction left unmatched. Germline V gene lookup returns CDR1 SGHVS and CDR2 FNYEAQ. The CDR3 runs to 13 residues. CDR3 sequence reads: CASSSREGGELFF. The CDR3 DNA reads as TGTGCCAGCAGCTCCCGGGAGGGCGGGGAGCTGTTTTTT.

The J gene is TRBJ2-7, the V gene TRBV12-5; D may match TRBD1 or TRBD2 (6 bases each). Trimming removed 8 bases from V and 4 bases from J, with 9 bases in between. The CDR3 spans 11 residues. Germline V gives CDR1 LGHNT, CDR2 FRNRAP. Here the CDR3 DNA reads TGTGCTAGTAGGGGGGCGTACGAGCAGTACTTC. This sequence encodes CASRGAYEQYF.

The genes are TRBV19 and TRBJ1-1; 8 bases fit TRBD1. V shed 8 bases and J 7 bases; nucleotides not matched to a gene: 9. The CDR3 runs to 13 residues. CDR1 and CDR2 (germline): LNHDA, SQIVND (reference sequence). The CDR3 DNA sequence: TGTGCCAGTTTCAGGGGGCGCCAAGGTGAAGCTTTCTTT. Residues: CASFRGRQGEAFF.

The rearrangement links TRBV7-2 to TRBJ2-3, with TRBD2 matching 7 bases. This CDR3 comprises 15 residues. The junction had 8 bases not matched to a gene; V was cut back by 4 bases and J by 4 bases. The germline gives CDR1 SGHTA, CDR2 FQGNSA. The CDR3 protein is CASSYWGGFPDTQYF. The DNA of the CDR3 is TGTGCCAGCAGCTATTGGGGGGGATTCCCAGATACGCAGTATTTT.

The V gene is TRBV15, the J gene TRBJ1-6, with a possible D match to TRBD1 (5 bases). The CDR3 is 15 amino acids. Between the trimmed V and J ends, which lost 1 base and 5 bases, there was a span of 9 bases. Germline V gene sequence: CDR1 LNHNV, CDR2 YYDKDF (reference sequence). The CDR3 bases are TGTGCCACCAGCAGAGGGGGCCGAGATAATTCACCCCTCCACTTT. Protein product: CATSRGGRDNSPLHF.

The chain links TRBV6-6 to TRBJ2-2; TRBD2 agrees at 7 bases. The V segment lost 2 bases and the J segment 3 bases; nucleotides outside the gene matches: 3. Germline CDR1 reads MNHNY; CDR2 reads SVGAGI (reference sequence). The CDR3 consists of 15 residues. The CDR3 nucleotides read TGTGCCAGCAGTTACAAGCGGGACGACACCGGGGAGCTGTTTTTT. Protein sequence: CASSYKRDDTGELFF.

The count of this clone is one. The rearrangement joins TRBV20-1 to TRBJ2-3; D remains ambiguous. Germline V gene data show CDR1 as DFQATT and CDR2 as SNEGSKA (reference sequence). Trimming removed 3 bases from V and 6 bases from J, with 7 bases in between. CDR3 length equals 11 residues. The CDR3 protein is CSASNRDTQYF. The CDR3 coding sequence is TGCAGTGCTAGTAACCGGGATACGCAGTATTTT.

CDR3: CASSPRTSGRPMNTQYF. The CDR3 DNA is TGTGCCAGCAGCCCCAGGACTAGCGGGAGGCCCATGAATACGCAGTATTTT. V gene TRBV7-2 combines with J gene TRBJ2-3, with 14 bases fitting TRBD2. Germline CDR1 and CDR2: SGHTA and FQGNSA. Losses at the gene ends were 5 bases for V and 7 bases for J; bases not matched to a gene: 11. This CDR3 spans 17 amino acids. The full variable domain, completed using reference TRBV7-2 and TRBJ2-3, is GAGVSQSPSNKVTEKGKDVELRCDPISGHTALYWYRQSLGQGLEFLIYFQGNSAPDKSGLPSDRFSAERTGGSVSTLTIQRTQQEDSAVYLCASSPRTSGRPMNTQYFGPGTRLTVL.

This sequence joins TRBV6-5 and TRBJ1-5, with a tentative D call TRBD1 (6 bases). V was clipped by 5 bases and J by 6 bases, with 17 bases between them. Germline CDR1 and CDR2: MNHEY and SVGAGI. The CDR3 loop spans 15 amino acids. The DNA for the CDR3 is TGTGCCAGCAGTCCCCCGGGGGGCCCAAGTCAGCCCCAGCATTTT. This gives the protein CASSPPGGPSQPQHF.